The sequence of this T cell receptor beta chain was determined in a study of blood T cells in healthy people across ages (dated by TCRdb to between 2014 and 2016). Some background on the complete study: Template switching captured roughly one uniquely barcoded TCR beta cDNA molecule per two T cells in model experiments. To avoid experimental bias, donors of different ages were randomly spread across the sequencing lanes. Donors were grouped into four age groups: young (average 16 years), middle-aged (roughly 37), aged (approximately 67) and long-lived (approximately 82). To track age-related changes in TCR beta repertoire diversity, the study relied on deep sequencing normalized with unique cDNA molecular identifiers. For two donors (one aged 18 to 29 and one aged 80 or older), the study analyzed two additional independent replicas of 1 million unique cDNA reads from the same blood draw.

Remarks on this clonotype: The antigen this receptor binds is unknown. No base qualities exist here, and no much larger clone lies one base off it.

There are 15 amino acids in the CDR3, from cysteine to phenylalanine inclusive. Only the CDR3 part of the read is kept: 45 bases, read in frame from the first base. According to the germline V gene (reference sequence), CDR1 reads SEHNR and CDR2 reads FQNEAQ. V lost 5 bases and J lost 3 bases; the stretch between them is 14 bases long. The study at large found these results: Conclusive comparison of naive and antigen-experienced compartments was prevented by the profiling of bulk unsorted PBMCs. A strong correlation was found between observed TCR beta diversity and the percentage of naive T cells measured by flow cytometry. Estimates of total diversity based on one million sequenced T cells were considered lower bounds and underestimates. Donor CMV infection status was unknown, potentially confounding age-related changes in expanded clonotypes. Compared with the aged group, more naive CD4+ T cells, fewer expanded clones and increased TCR diversity were shown by the long-lived group, suggesting age selection. Observed TCR beta diversity per million T cells fell roughly linearly with age, and a significant reduction was already apparent by age approximately 40.

The donors were 40 or so Caucasian individuals from Russia, aged roughly 6 to 90 years, who were systemically healthy. Each donor gave 8.5 to 10 milliliters of peripheral blood, collected into EDTA-treated Vacutainer tubes. Ficoll-Paque density-gradient centrifugation was used to isolate PBMCs, with at least 7 million per sample. Total RNA was extracted from PBMCs with Trizol reagent, with at least 6 micrograms obtained per sample. For every donor, flow cytometry on a PBMC aliquot measured the percentage of naive CD45RAhigh/CD27high T cells. Receptor libraries were prepared by 5' RACE. The data were produced on an Illumina HiSeq 2500. A second PCR of about 6 to 12 cycles was run with a J-beta primer mix and a sample-barcoded 5' primer. A template-switch 5' adaptor carrying 12 random nucleotides introduced a unique molecular identifier onto each TCR beta cDNA molecule. Each sample yielded at least 3 million CDR3-containing paired-end reads. First-strand cDNA synthesis was performed from all RNA using the Mint cDNA synthesis kit, with priming by a TRBC-specific oligonucleotide. All cDNA was treated with uracil-DNA glycosylase and then went through a first 18-cycle PCR with the universal primers M1SS and BC2_uni_R. The study's processing was this. Each sample was normalized by randomly selecting 1 million high-quality reads, each carrying a distinct molecular identifier. Reads with shared molecular identifiers were discarded instead of being binned into consensus sequences. MiTCR, run with a Q25 quality threshold and the strictest error-elimination algorithm, handled CDR3 identification, clonotype clustering and error correction. A nonparametric unseen species model with Euler transformation was used to estimate lower-bound total TCR beta diversity. Using fastp trimming at Q25 and MiXCR clonotype assembly, TCRdb reanalyzed the public sequencing data and kept in-frame beta chains. Rows merge per CDR3 protein into single entries with the most common DNA and genes. What appears here as the V and J calls and clone size reflects TCRdb's work, not the paper's. In all, the sample holds about 650,000 distinct CDR3 sequences, and approximately 29% of those were seen once. 15% of the sample comes from the top ten.

The sequence was collected from a woman of 80 years or more in good health. Donor details come from another sample of the same person, matched by shared clones. The sequence is built from TRBV7-9 and TRBJ2-4; there is no confident call for the D gene. Sequencing was carried out using blood. The CDR3 amino acid sequence is: CASSLPSSGKNIQYF. The nucleotide sequence reads as follows: TGTGCCAGCAGCCTGCCCAGCTCAGGCAAAAACATTCAGTACTTC.